The sequence of this T cell receptor beta chain was determined in a study of shared clonotypes between healthy human individuals. In the study overall: Three men and two women, aged 18 to 49, were donors.

Here immunoSEQ multiplex PCR was the method, and the copy in TCRdb shows in-frame clones only, minus some. The sample records more than 900,000 clones, approximately 80% being singletons. Into CD45RA+ naive and CD45RA-negative memory subsets, the CD4+ cells were split. This clone was seen repeatedly, ten times or more. This specimen includes other DNA sequences encoding the same CDR3. The ends lost 4 bases at V and 8 bases at J; junction bases unmatched: 6. Germline V lookup: CDR1 SGHNT, CDR2 YYREEE (reference sequence). The CDR3 is 13 amino acids. Sequencing input: memory CD4+ T cells from PBMCs. Subset defined: CD45RA-negative fraction. The clonotype comes from a man aged 18 to 29 in good health. Some clones in this sample may be carry-over from other donors' samples. The chain has TRBV5-4 and TRBJ1-3; 7 bases map to TRBD1. This CDR3 reads CASSEGQDDTIYF. The CDR3 nucleotides are TGTGCCAGCAGCGAAGGACAGGATGACACCATATATTTT. The variable domain in full, with the rest retrieved from reference TRBV5-4 and TRBJ1-3, is ETGVTQSPTHLIKTRGQQVTLRCSSQSGHNTVSWYQQALGQGPQFIFQYYREEENGRGNFPPRFSGLQFPNYSSELNVNALELDDSALYLCASSEGQDDTIYFGEGSWLTVV.